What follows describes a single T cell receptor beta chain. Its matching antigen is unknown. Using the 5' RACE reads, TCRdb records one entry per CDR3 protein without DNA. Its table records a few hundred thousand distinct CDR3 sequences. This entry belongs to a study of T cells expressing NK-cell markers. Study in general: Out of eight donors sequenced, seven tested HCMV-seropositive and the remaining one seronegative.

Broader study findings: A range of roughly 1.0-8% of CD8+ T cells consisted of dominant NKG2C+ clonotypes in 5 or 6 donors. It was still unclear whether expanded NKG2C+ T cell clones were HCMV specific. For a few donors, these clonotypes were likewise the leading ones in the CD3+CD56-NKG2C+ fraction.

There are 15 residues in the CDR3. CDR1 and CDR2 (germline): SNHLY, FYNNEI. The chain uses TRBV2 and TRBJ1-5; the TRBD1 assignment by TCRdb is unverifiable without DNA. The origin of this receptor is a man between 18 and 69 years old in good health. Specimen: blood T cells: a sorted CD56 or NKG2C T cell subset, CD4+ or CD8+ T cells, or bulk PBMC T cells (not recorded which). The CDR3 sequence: CASSSRQGQNQPQHF.